Presented here are 14 T cell receptor beta chains from one specimen sequenced in a study of T-cell memory formation after mild COVID-19. TCRdb reprocessed the 5' RACE reads with MiXCR, giving one entry per CDR3 protein. The data show about 540,000 distinct CDR3 sequences, about 20% seen once. The specimen sequenced was PBMCs or a T cell subset sorted from them (not recorded which). These receptors originate from an adult woman who had mild COVID-19 (a few samples of this study predate the infection). Cell type and time point are not known.

This clonotype was recorded at least ten times. This chain links TRBV7-9 with TRBJ2-1; 8 bases agree with TRBD1. The junction had 10 bases not matched to a gene; V was cut back by 5 bases and J by 7 bases. CDR3 size: 15 residues. Per germline, CDR1 SEHNR and CDR2 FQNEAQ (reference sequence). CDR3 nucleotides: TGTGCCAGCAGCCCCGGGACAGGAGGCCAGAATGAGCAGTTCTTC. Protein product: CASSPGTGGQNEQFF.

The chain couples TRBV15 to TRBJ1-3; the D is unclear. The germline V and J ends were trimmed by 5 bases and 0 bases, with 11 bases remaining between them. Germline V lookup: CDR1 LNHNV, CDR2 YYDKDF (reference sequence). CDR3 length equals 15 residues. The CDR3 sequence: CATSSHSSSGNTIYF. The CDR3 DNA reads TGTGCCACCAGCTCTCACAGTAGCTCTGGAAACACCATATATTTT.

This clonotype was seen a few times. The V gene is TRBV3-1, the J gene TRBJ2-1; D is unresolved. The CDR3 covers 13 residues. Germline lookup yields CDR1 LGHDT and CDR2 YNNKEL (reference sequence). V lost 2 bases and J lost 8, with 10 bases in between. The CDR3 DNA is TGTGCCAGCAGCCAAAATAAGAATCATGAGCAGTTCTTC. This translates into CASSQNKNHEQFF.

The genes are TRBV6-5 and TRBJ2-1, with TRBD2 as a possible D gene (5 bases). The V end lost 8 bases, the J end lost 13 bases, and 21 bases lay between the germline ends. The CDR3 has 13 residues. The germline gives CDR1 MNHEY, CDR2 SVGAGI. In nucleotides, the CDR3 is TGTGCCAGCCGTTCACTGACACAGAGGGAACAGTTCTTC. It yields the protein CASRSLTQREQFF.

This clonotype was seen a few times. The chain employs TRBV5-1 and TRBJ1-3; D gene uncertain. This CDR3 is 16 amino acids long. The ends were cut back, 5 bases at V and 1 base at J, with 16 bases in the middle. Germline CDR1 SGHRS, CDR2 YFSETQ. The CDR3 bases are TGCGCCAGCAGGGAGAGTGGGAGCTCTTCTGGAAACACCATATATTTT. It yields the protein CASRESGSSSGNTIYF.

This clonotype showed up just a few times. This chain uses TRBV12-3 or TRBV12-4 with TRBJ2-7, with TRBD2 matching 11 bases. CDR3 length equals 15 residues. The trim removed 7 bases at V and 2 bases at J, leaving 7 bases unmatched. CDR3: CASNLAGGSTYEQYF. DNA of the CDR3: TGTGCCAGCAATCTAGCGGGGGGATCGACCTACGAGCAGTACTTC.

The V call is TRBV6-5, the J call TRBJ2-7; 10 positions match TRBD1. The CDR3 extends over 14 amino acids. The junction had 9 bases not matched to a gene; V was cut back by 6 bases and J by 7 bases. The germline CDR1 and CDR2 sequences are MNHEY and SVGAGI. The CDR3 protein is CASRGQGNWGEQYF. The CDR3 coding sequence is TGTGCCAGCAGGGGACAGGGGAATTGGGGTGAGCAGTACTTC.

This clonotype was observed many times. V usage is TRBV4-1 and J usage is TRBJ1-5, with 7 bases matching TRBD1. The V and J ends lost 4 bases and 7 bases, in that order; junction bases with no gene match: 10. The germline gives CDR1 MGHRA, CDR2 YSYEKL. CDR3 length: 15 amino acids. CDR3 region: CASSLGEQGNQPQHF. CDR3 in DNA: TGCGCCAGCAGCCTAGGAGAACAGGGGAACCAGCCCCAGCATTTT.

This clonotype was observed a few times. The chain is built from TRBV12-3 or TRBV12-4 and TRBJ1-5; D is uncertain. CDR3 length: 13 residues. Trimming removed 5 bases from V and 0 bases from J, with 5 bases in between. The CDR3 reads CASSPSSNQPQHF. The CDR3 DNA is TGTGCCAGCAGTCCCAGTAGCAATCAGCCCCAGCATTTT.

The V and J genes are TRBV7-2 and TRBJ2-5; D call uncertain. The CDR3 consists of 14 residues. Trimming cost V 0 bases and J 3 bases, with 8 bases left between them. The germline V gene encodes CDR1 SGHTA and CDR2 FQGNSA. CDR3 coding DNA: TGTGCCAGCAGCTTAGCGCTGGGTAAAGAGACCCAGTACTTC. This codes for CASSLALGKETQYF.

This clonotype was observed a few times. The rearrangement uses TRBV5-1 and TRBJ2-7; a possible D gene is TRBD2 (6 bases). Germline lookup yields CDR1 SGHRS and CDR2 YFSETQ. Between the trimmed V and J ends, which lost 1 base and 7 bases, there was a span of 21 bases. CDR3 length: 16 amino acids. The CDR3 sequence is CASSLYPLAAPEEQYF. CDR3 DNA sequence: TGCGCCAGCAGCTTGTACCCACTAGCAGCCCCTGAGGAGCAGTACTTC.

This clonotype was seen only a few times. The chain links TRBV9 to TRBJ2-2; D possibly uses TRBD1 or TRBD2 (5 bases each). The CDR3 is 13 amino acids. CDR1 and CDR2 from the germline V gene are SGDLS and YYNGEE. Trimming removed 6 bases from V and 4 bases from J, with 10 bases in between. The CDR3 spells CASTGALTGELFF. The CDR3 DNA follows: TGTGCCAGCACCGGGGCTCTCACCGGGGAGCTGTTTTTT.

The V gene is TRBV7-6, the J gene TRBJ1-2; 7 nucleotides line up with TRBD1. This CDR3 contains 14 residues. Trimming took 5 bases from V and 4 from J; bases not matched to a gene: 7. Germline assignment: CDR1 SGHVS and CDR2 FNYEAQ. DNA for the CDR3: TGTGCCAGCAGCCCGGGGACAGCTATCTATGGCTACACCTTC. Amino acid sequence: CASSPGTAIYGYTF.

This clonotype occurred a few times. The V call is TRBV5-1, the J call TRBJ2-2; D might be TRBD1 (6 bases). Trimming removed 8 bases from V and 1 base from J, with 21 bases in between. The CDR3 is made up of 17 amino acids. The germline CDR1 and CDR2 sequences are SGHRS and YFSETQ. CDR3 protein: CASRSYTGTLNTGELFF. CDR3 nucleotide sequence: TGCGCCAGTAGAAGTTACACCGGGACACTGAACACCGGGGAGCTGTTTTTT.